These 2 T cell receptor beta chains were sequenced from one sample in a study of cytomegalovirus exposure and HLA in healthy donors. A multiplex PCR was run with 60 Vbeta primers and 13 Jbeta primers. Here immunoSEQ multiplex PCR was the method, and the copy in TCRdb shows in-frame clones only, minus some. The profile shows roughly 140,000 clones, about 64% of them singletons. The specimen was PBMCs. These receptors were collected from a woman aged 25 to 39 in good health and CMV-seropositive.

This chain uses TRBV5-4 with TRBJ2-2; the match to TRBD1 covers 8 bases. CDR3 size: 16 residues. Germline V gene data show CDR1 as SGHNT and CDR2 as YYREEE (reference sequence). V lost 3 bases, J lost 4 bases, and 8 bases stayed unmatched. In nucleotides, the CDR3 is TGTGCCAGCAGCTCCGGGACAGGTTTTGTCACCGGGGAGCTGTTTTTT. It translates to CASSSGTGFVTGELFF.

This sequence joins TRBV4-2 and TRBJ2-5; TRBD1 might be the D (6 bases). The V and J ends lost 0 bases and 9 bases respectively, with 14 bases between them. The V gene's germline CDR1 is LGHNA and CDR2 YNFKEQ. The CDR3 covers 14 residues. CDR3 loop: CASSQDTGYEAQYF. The CDR3 DNA is TGTGCCAGCAGCCAAGATACAGGGTATGAGGCCCAGTACTTC.